The 28 T cell receptor beta chains below all came from one sample that was sequenced in a study of radiotherapy plus CTLA-4 blockade in lung cancer. The repertoire was sequenced with immunoSEQ multiplex PCR; TCRdb's copy has only in-frame clones and lacks some. Of about 48,000 clones in the sample, about 81% are singletons; the top ten hold approximately 3.4%. The sample was peripheral blood, taken from a patient treated with radiotherapy plus ipilimumab. These receptors originate from a human donor with non-small cell lung cancer who had stable disease on radiotherapy plus ipilimumab.

This sequence joins TRBV7-6 and TRBJ2-5; 9 bases are shared with TRBD1. Germline values: CDR1 SGHVS, CDR2 FNYEAQ. The CDR3 extends over 15 amino acids. V dropped 6 bases and J dropped 2; count of bases not matched to a gene: 7. The CDR3 DNA follows: TGTGCCAGCAGTTACGGACAGGGGAAGCAAGAGACCCAGTACTTC. This encodes CASSYGQGKQETQYF.

This clone turned up a few times. CDR3 region: CASSPRRDFVTYEQYF. CDR3 in DNA: TGTGCCAGCAGTCCCCGGCGGGACTTCGTCACCTACGAGCAGTACTTC. The chain is built from TRBV28 and TRBJ2-7; D is perhaps TRBD2 (6 bases). V was pared by 5 bases and J by 2 bases, with 19 bases between. This CDR3 contains 16 residues. Germline CDR1 is MDHEN and CDR2 is SYDVKM.

The CDR3 nucleotides are TGTGCCAGCAGCGTAGCTCCTTCCTACGAGCAGTACTTC. This translates into CASSVAPSYEQYF. This sequence joins TRBV9 and TRBJ2-7; D gene uncertain. The CDR3 has 13 residues. Germline V lookup: CDR1 SGDLS, CDR2 YYNGEE. The V end was cut by 0 bases, the J end by 1 base, with 5 bases between.

The chain recombines TRBV7-9 with TRBJ2-1; 9 positions match TRBD1. The CDR3 has 14 residues. CDR1 SEHNR and CDR2 FQNEAQ come from the germline V gene (reference sequence). The J segment lost 10 bases and the V segment lost 5 bases, leaving 9 bases of the junction unmatched. The CDR3 sequence: CASSIEQGAREQFF. The CDR3 DNA sequence: TGTGCCAGCAGCATTGAACAGGGGGCGCGGGAGCAGTTCTTC.

This chain uses TRBV18 with TRBJ2-7, with 9 bases identical to TRBD1. J lost 0 bases, V lost 2 bases, and 5 bases had no gene match. Germline CDR1 is KGHSH and CDR2 is LQKENI. The CDR3 contains 16 residues. This CDR3 reads CASSPGQGSISYEQYF. CDR3 DNA sequence: TGTGCCAGCTCACCAGGACAGGGGTCTATCTCCTACGAGCAGTACTTC.

This chain uses TRBV7-9 with TRBJ1-1; D possibly corresponds to TRBD1 (6 bases). Deletions cut 3 bases from V and 3 bases from J, with 20 bases between. Germline loops: CDR1 SEHNR, CDR2 FQNEAQ (reference sequence). CDR3 length: 17 amino acids. The CDR3 DNA reads as TGTGCCAGCAGCTTCGGGGGGGCTGGTGGGGTGGACACTGAAGCTTTCTTT. This gives the protein CASSFGGAGGVDTEAFF. Drawing the rest from reference TRBV7-9 and TRBJ1-1, the complete variable domain is DTGVSQNPRHKITKRGQNVTFRCDPISEHNRLYWYRQTLGQGPEFLTYFQNEAQLEKSRLLSDRFSAERPKGSFSTLEIQRTEQGDSAMYLCASSFGGAGGVDTEAFFGQGTRLTVV.

The chain has TRBV5-1 and TRBJ1-2; tentatively, D is TRBD1 (6 bases). V lost 4 bases, J lost 1 base, and 17 bases lay in between. CDR1 and CDR2 (germline): SGHRS, YFSETQ. The CDR3 spans 16 residues. CDR3 amino acids: CASSAWGGPNNYGYTF. CDR3 DNA: TGCGCCAGCAGCGCATGGGGGGGGCCGAATAACTATGGCTACACCTTC.

V and J are TRBV5-1 and TRBJ2-7; the match to TRBD1 covers 11 bases. CDR1 and CDR2 from the germline V gene are SGHRS and YFSETQ. V trimming: 6 bases; J trimming: 9 bases; junction bases outside the gene matches: 11. The CDR3 spans 14 residues. The CDR3 here is CASTNRTGGGVQYF. CDR3 nucleotides: TGCGCCAGCACCAATAGGACAGGGGGCGGGGTGCAGTACTTC.

V is TRBV5-1 and J is TRBJ1-4; the match to TRBD1 covers 7 bases. Germline lookup yields CDR1 SGHRS and CDR2 YFSETQ. The CDR3 extends over 16 amino acids. The J segment lost 0 bases and the V segment lost 4 bases, leaving 6 bases of the junction unmatched. In DNA, the CDR3 is TGCGCCAGCAGCCCAGGGACAGTAACAACTAATGAAAAACTGTTTTTT. It is translated as CASSPGTVTTNEKLFF.

The chain couples TRBV11-2 to TRBJ2-3; 8 nucleotides line up with TRBD2. The J segment lost 5 bases and the V segment lost 5 bases, leaving 3 bases of the junction unmatched. Germline V gene sequence: CDR1 SGHAT, CDR2 FQNNGV. The CDR3 totals 13 residues. The CDR3 DNA is TGTGCCAGCAGCCTCGGGACTAGAGATACGCAGTATTTT. Its protein is CASSLGTRDTQYF.

The rearrangement uses TRBV9 and TRBJ2-3; D is unclear. Germline V CDR1 and CDR2: SGDLS, YYNGEE. The CDR3 covers 13 residues. V dropped 0 bases and J dropped 3 bases, with 5 bases sitting between them. The chain's CDR3 is CASSVGNTDTQYF. CDR3 coding DNA: TGTGCCAGCAGCGTAGGTAATACAGATACGCAGTATTTT.

This chain links TRBV7-9 with TRBJ1-3, with a tentative D call TRBD1 (5 bases). The CDR3 spans 15 residues. The germline gives CDR1 SEHNR, CDR2 FQNEAQ (reference sequence). V was clipped by 3 bases and J by 2 bases, with 11 bases between them. Written as DNA, the CDR3 is TGTGCCAGCAGCTTTCGGGGGTTGACTGGAAACACCATATATTTT. Its translation: CASSFRGLTGNTIYF.

This chain joins TRBV2 and TRBJ2-3; TRBD2 aligns across 7 bases. Trimming cost V 6 bases and J 5 bases; bases outside gene matches: 2. This CDR3 has 12 amino acids. Germline lookup yields CDR1 SNHLY and CDR2 FYNNEI. CDR3 sequence reads: CASRREQDTQYF. CDR3 DNA sequence: TGTGCCAGCAGGCGGGAGCAAGATACGCAGTATTTT.

The V call is TRBV18, the J call TRBJ2-3, with 7 bases that match TRBD1. Trimming at V came to 1 base and at J to 0 bases, leaving 1 base not matched to a gene. This CDR3 spans 15 amino acids. Germline-derived CDR1 and CDR2 are KGHSH and LQKENI. The CDR3 protein is CASSPQGASTDTQYF. CDR3 coding DNA: TGTGCCAGCTCACCACAGGGGGCTAGCACAGATACGCAGTATTTT.

The chain carries TRBV15 and TRBJ2-7; 11 bases align to TRBD1. CDR3 length: 16 residues. V was clipped by 5 bases and J by 2 bases; unmatched bases: 8. Germline CDR1 is LNHNV and CDR2 is YYDKDF (reference sequence). CDR3 sequence: CATSPRTGGSPYEQYF. Here the CDR3 DNA reads TGTGCCACCAGCCCGAGGACAGGGGGCTCCCCCTACGAGCAGTACTTC. The complete variable domain, with remaining parts taken from reference TRBV15 and TRBJ2-7, reads DAMVIQNPRYQVTQFGKPVTLSCSQTLNHNVMYWYQQKSSQAPKLLFHYYDKDFNNEADTPDNFQSRRPNTSFCFLDIRSPGLGDTAMYLCATSPRTGGSPYEQYFGPGTRLTVT.

V and J are TRBV2 and TRBJ1-2; a weak D match, TRBD1 (6 bases). The CDR3 contains 16 residues. The germline V gene has CDR1 SNHLY and CDR2 FYNNEI. Between the trimmed V and J ends, which lost 1 base and 1 base, there was a span of 13 bases. In DNA form, the CDR3 reads TGTGCCAGCAGTGAAGAGTGGCAGGGGATTAACTATGGCTACACCTTC. It specifies CASSEEWQGINYGYTF.

V usage is TRBV7-2 and J usage is TRBJ2-3, with 7 bases lining up with TRBD2. The CDR3 consists of 16 residues. The V gene's germline CDR1 is SGHTA and CDR2 FQGNSA. The V gene end was trimmed by 5 bases and the J gene end by 3 bases; junction bases not matched to a gene: 11. The CDR3 loop reads CASSPRLAALTDTQYF. The CDR3 coding sequence is TGTGCCAGCAGCCCTCGACTAGCTGCATTAACAGATACGCAGTATTTT.

The chain recombines TRBV5-1 with TRBJ2-7, with 10 bases that match TRBD1. Germline V lookup: CDR1 SGHRS, CDR2 YFSETQ. CDR3 size: 15 residues. The V gene end was trimmed by 4 bases and the J gene end by 2 bases; junction bases not matched to a gene: 6. The CDR3: CASSGGTGVTYEQYF. CDR3 coding DNA: TGCGCCAGCAGCGGGGGGACAGGGGTAACCTACGAGCAGTACTTC.

The sample holds one count of this clone. Other DNA sequences from this sample encode an identical CDR3 as well. J is TRBJ2-2 and V is TRBV5-1, with 10 bases fitting TRBD1. Trimming removed 4 bases from V and 5 bases from J; junction bases left unmatched: 5. CDR1 and CDR2 from the germline V gene are SGHRS and YFSETQ. This CDR3 comprises 15 residues. CDR3 in DNA: TGCGCCAGCAGCGATGACAGGGGGCAAACCGGGGAGCTGTTTTTT. It specifies CASSDDRGQTGELFF.

The V and J genes are TRBV27 and TRBJ2-7; D is ambiguous. CDR1 MNHEY and CDR2 SMNVEV come from the germline V gene (reference sequence). V lost 5 bases and J lost 3, with 11 bases in between. The CDR3 has 13 residues. The CDR3 DNA reads TGTGCCAGCAGTATGATGCGGAGCTACGAGCAGTACTTC. Its translation: CASSMMRSYEQYF.

V is TRBV27 and J is TRBJ2-1; 11 positions match TRBD2. The trim removed 2 bases at V and 3 bases at J, leaving 0 bases unmatched. Germline V CDR1 and CDR2: MNHEY, SMNVEV (reference sequence). CDR3 length: 15 residues. CDR3 region: CASSLGTSGYNEQFF. In DNA form, the CDR3 reads TGTGCCAGCAGTTTAGGGACTAGCGGCTACAATGAGCAGTTCTTC.

J is TRBJ1-4 and V is TRBV6-8; maybe TRBD1 (5 bases). In germline, CDR1 is MNHGY, CDR2 SAAAGT. Trimming removed 2 bases at V and 3 bases at J, with 13 bases between. The CDR3 extends over 16 amino acids. Here the CDR3 DNA reads TGTGCCAGCAGTTACAGGGGCAGGGTTCCTAATGAAAAACTGTTTTTT. Protein: CASSYRGRVPNEKLFF.

The rearrangement uses TRBV29-1 and TRBJ2-3; 7 bases agree with TRBD2. Germline values: CDR1 SQVTM, CDR2 ANQGSEA. V lost 1 base to trimming and J lost 0 bases; unmatched junction nucleotides: 4. The CDR3 runs to 15 residues. DNA of the CDR3: TGCAGCGTTGAAGGGGCTAGCGGTAGCACAGATACGCAGTATTTT. Translated: CSVEGASGSTDTQYF.

The rearrangement uses TRBV19 and TRBJ2-1; a weak D match, TRBD1 (5 bases). CDR1 and CDR2 (germline): LNHDA, SQIVND (reference sequence). With 5 bases removed from V and 0 bases from J, the gap between germline ends came to 11 bases. The CDR3 runs 15 residues. CDR3 sequence reads: CASSLDTGSYNEQFF. CDR3 nucleotides: TGTGCCAGTAGTCTGGACACCGGCTCCTACAATGAGCAGTTCTTC.

The chain is built from TRBV1 and TRBJ2-2; no DNA check was done on the table's D call, TRBD2. TRBV1 is a listed pseudogene. The CDR3 contains 15 residues. The CDR3, as DNA: TGCACCAGCAGCCAAGCAGCGGGAGGGGTCGGGGAGCTGTTTTTT. Its protein product is CTSSQAAGGVGELFF.

The chain has TRBV10-3 and TRBJ2-6; D ambiguous. Germline assignment: CDR1 ENHRY and CDR2 SYGVKD. The ends were cut back, 4 bases at V and 0 bases at J, with 10 bases in the middle. This CDR3 is built from 16 residues. CDR3 amino acids: CAISASWSSGANVLTF. CDR3 DNA: TGTGCCATCAGTGCTTCTTGGAGCTCTGGGGCCAACGTCCTGACTTTC.

V is TRBV2 and J is TRBJ2-1, with TRBD1 identical over 9 bases. After removal of 3 bases from V and 3 bases from J, the junction contained 9 bases not matched to a gene. Germline V gene lookup returns CDR1 SNHLY and CDR2 FYNNEI. This CDR3 comprises 17 residues. The CDR3, as DNA: TGTGCCAGCAGTGACGGGACAGGGCAATACTTCTACAATGAGCAGTTCTTC. Translation: CASSDGTGQYFYNEQFF. Filled out from reference TRBV2 and TRBJ2-1, the complete variable domain reads EPEVTQTPSHQVTQMGQEVILRCVPISNHLYFYWYRQILGQKVEFLVSFYNNEISEKSEIFDDQFSVERPDGSNFTLKIRSTKLEDSAMYFCASSDGTGQYFYNEQFFGPGTRLTVL.

The chain uses TRBV6-5 and TRBJ2-2, with TRBD1 matching 8 bases. CDR3 length: 15 amino acids. The V gene's germline CDR1 is MNHEY and CDR2 SVGAGI. J gave up 5 bases and V 4 bases, and 6 bases lay outside the gene matches. This CDR3 is CASSSRGPGTGELFF. CDR3 DNA sequence: TGTGCCAGCAGTTCCAGGGGGCCTGGTACCGGGGAGCTGTTTTTT.